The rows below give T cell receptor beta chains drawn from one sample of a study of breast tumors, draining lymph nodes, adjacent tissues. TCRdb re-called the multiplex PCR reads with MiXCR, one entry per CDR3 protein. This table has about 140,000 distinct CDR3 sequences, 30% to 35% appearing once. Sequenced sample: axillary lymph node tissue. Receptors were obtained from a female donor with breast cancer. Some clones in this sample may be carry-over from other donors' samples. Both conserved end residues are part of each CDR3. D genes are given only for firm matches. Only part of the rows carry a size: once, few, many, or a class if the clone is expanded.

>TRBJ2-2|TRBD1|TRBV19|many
TGTGCCAGTAGTTTACAGGGGACGAACACCGGGGAGCTGTTTTTT
CASSLQGTNTGELFF
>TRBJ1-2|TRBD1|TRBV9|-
TGTGCCAGCAGCGCCGACCGACAGGGCATCTATGGCTCCACCTTC
CASSADRQGIYGSTF
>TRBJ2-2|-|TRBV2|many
TGTGCCAGCAGGCAGGGTGGCACCGGGGAGCTGTTTTTT
CASRQGGTGELFF
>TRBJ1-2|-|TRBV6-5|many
TGTGCCAGCAGTTCCCCAACTACTAACTATGGCTACACCTTC
CASSSPTTNYGYTF
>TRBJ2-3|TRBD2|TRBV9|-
TGTGCCAGCACCCCCGGGACTAGCGGGGGACTAAGGAATGAGCAGTATTTT
CASTPGTSGGLRNEQYF
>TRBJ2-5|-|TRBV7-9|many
TGTGCCAGCAGCTTTGATAGCGAGACCCAGTACTTC
CASSFDSETQYF
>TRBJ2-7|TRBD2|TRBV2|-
TGTGCCAGCAGTGAACTAGCGGGGGGTAACTACGAGCAGTACTTC
CASSELAGGNYEQYF
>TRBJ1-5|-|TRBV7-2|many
TGTGCCAGCAGCTTAGGGTTTTATAGCAATCAGCCCCAGCATTTT
CASSLGFYSNQPQHF
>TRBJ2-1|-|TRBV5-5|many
TGTGCCAGCAGCGTTGGGACAACCAATGAGCAGTTCTTC
CASSVGTTNEQFF
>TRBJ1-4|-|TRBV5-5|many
TGTGCCAGCAGCCCATGGACCAGTTCCAATGAAAAACTGTTTTTT
CASSPWTSSNEKLFF
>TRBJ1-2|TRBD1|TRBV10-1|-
TGCGCCAGACGACAGGGGCCTCATAGCTATGGCTACACCTTC
CARRQGPHSYGYTF
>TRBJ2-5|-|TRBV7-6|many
TGTGCCAGCAGACTAGAAGAGACCCAGTACTTC
CASRLEETQYF
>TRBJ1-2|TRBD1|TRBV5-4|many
TGTGCCAGCACTCCTGCCCCGGGACAGGGGAACTATGGCTACACCTTC
CASTPAPGQGNYGYTF
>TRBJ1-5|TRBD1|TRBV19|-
TGTGCCAGTAGTGGGACAGGGGGCCGGAATCAGCCCCAGCATTTT
CASSGTGGRNQPQHF
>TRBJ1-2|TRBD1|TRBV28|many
TGTGCCAGCAGTGTGTTCGGACAGGGCAAATATGGCTACACCTTC
CASSVFGQGKYGYTF
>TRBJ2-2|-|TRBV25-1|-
TGTGCCAGCAGTGAATTGGGCCAGTACACCGGGGAGCTGTTTTTT
CASSELGQYTGELFF
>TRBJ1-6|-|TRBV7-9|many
TGTGCCAGCAGCTTTTTTTTGGGGGCAGGTAATTCACCCCTCCACTTT
CASSFFLGAGNSPLHF
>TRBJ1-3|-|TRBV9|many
TGTGCCAGCAGCGTAACGGCAACCGACTCTGGAAACACCATATATTTT
CASSVTATDSGNTIYF
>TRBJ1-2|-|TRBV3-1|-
TGTGCCAGCAGCCCCCGGGACAAGAACTATGGCTACACCTTC
CASSPRDKNYGYTF
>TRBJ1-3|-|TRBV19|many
TGTGCCAGTGGATCAGGGGACTCTGGAAACACCATATATTTT
CASGSGDSGNTIYF
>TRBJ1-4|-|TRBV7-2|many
TGTGCCAGCAGCTCAAAGCCAGGGTATAATGAAAAACTGTTTTTT
CASSSKPGYNEKLFF
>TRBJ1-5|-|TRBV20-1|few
TGCAGTGCTGGGGCAGAGAATCAGCCCCCGCATTTT
CSAGAENQPPHF
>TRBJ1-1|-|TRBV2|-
TGTGCCAGCACCCGTGAGGGGACTGAAGCTTTCTTT
CASTREGTEAFF
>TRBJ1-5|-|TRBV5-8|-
TGTGCCATCAAAACAGATGATCCGCCCCAGCATTTT
CAIKTDDPPQHF
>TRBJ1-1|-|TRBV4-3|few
TGCGCCAGCGGTAGGGGGGCGTACACTGAAGCTTTCTTT
CASGRGAYTEAFF
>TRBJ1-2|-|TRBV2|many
TGTGCCAGCAGCCCCGGATGGGACTATGGCTACACCTTC
CASSPGWDYGYTF
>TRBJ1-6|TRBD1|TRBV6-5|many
TGTGCCAGCAGTAACAAAGAGAGGGGGCACAATCTTAACTCACCCCTCCACTTT
CASSNKERGHNLNSPLHF
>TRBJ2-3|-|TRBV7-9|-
TGTGCCAGCAGCTTAGCGGGGAGCACCGGGGAAAAGGTTCCGCAGTATTTT
CASSLAGSTGEKVPQYF
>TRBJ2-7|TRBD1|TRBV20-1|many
TGCAGTGCTAGGGTCCGGACAGGGTCATCCGAGCAGTACTTC
CSARVRTGSSEQYF
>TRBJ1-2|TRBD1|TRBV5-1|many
TGCGCCAGCAGCTTGGAGGGGACAGGGGCCTATGGCTACACCTTC
CASSLEGTGAYGYTF
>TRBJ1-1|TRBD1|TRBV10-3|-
TGTGCCATCAGTGAGTCGGACAGGGGTTACACTGAAGCTTTCTTT
CAISESDRGYTEAFF
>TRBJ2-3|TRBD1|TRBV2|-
TGTGCCAGCAACATACAGGGGGTGGTCACAGATACGCAGTATTTT
CASNIQGVVTDTQYF
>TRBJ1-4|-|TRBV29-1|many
TGCAGCGTTGAAGTCGTAGAAAAACTGTTTTTT
CSVEVVEKLFF
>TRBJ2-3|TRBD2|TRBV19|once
TGTGCTACGGCAACGGGGGGAGGTACGCAGTATTTT
CATATGGGTQYF
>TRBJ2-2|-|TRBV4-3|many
TGCGCCAGCAGCCAAGACAGGGACTTCACCGGGGAGCTGTTTTTT
CASSQDRDFTGELFF
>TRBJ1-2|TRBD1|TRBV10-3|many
TGTGCCATCACCCCAACAGGGGAGGGTAACTATGGCTACACCTTC
CAITPTGEGNYGYTF
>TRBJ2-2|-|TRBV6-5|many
TGTGCCAGCCGAAGGGACGGGGAGCTGTTTTTT
CASRRDGELFF
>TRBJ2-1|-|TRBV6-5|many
TGTGCCAGCAGTTACTCAAGGGCAGGGGCTAATGAGCAGTTCTTC
CASSYSRAGANEQFF
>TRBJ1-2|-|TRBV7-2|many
TGTGCCAGCAGCCCGGGACAAAACTATGGCTACACCTTC
CASSPGQNYGYTF